This T cell receptor (beta chain) was captured by sequencing in a study of blood T cell repertoires in COVID-19. About the research overall: The United States, Italy and Spain were the sources of the acute and convalescent COVID-19 samples.

As processed by the authors: Using reference gene primer amplification, nucleated cell counts were estimated. Assay: immunoSEQ multiplex PCR; the TCRdb copy retains only in-frame clones and omits some. For V, J and clone size, that table is used; D and trimming come from the DNA. The repertoire includes over 200,000 clones, around four fifths of them detected once, and about 27% sits in the top ten. Looked up from germline, CDR1 is SGHAT and CDR2 is FQNNGV. The CDR3 extends over 17 amino acids. V shed 1 base and J shed 1 base, with 14 bases lying between them. The chain joins TRBV11-2 to TRBJ2-1; possible D gene TRBD1, 6 bases. Source material: peripheral blood. The sequence was obtained from a man aged 35-49 years with acute or convalescent COVID-19. CDR3 bases: TGTGCCAGCAGCTTAGTCCCGTGGCAGGGGTCCTACAATGAGCAGTTCTTC. Amino acids: CASSLVPWQGSYNEQFF.